The source of this T cell receptor beta chain is a study of T cell changes during pregnancy in multiple sclerosis. Repertoires were generated with immunoSEQ multiplex PCR, while TCRdb's copy carries only in-frame clones and drops some. The repertoire has 44,000 or so clones, 70% to 90% of them found once; the top ten carry 5.5% to 6%. Sequencing was performed on CD8+ T cells from peripheral blood mononuclear cells, taken after pregnancy. This receptor was identified in a female donor in good health, enrolled as a control in a pregnancy study.

In nucleotides, the CDR3 is TGCGCCAGCAGCCTAGGGACTAGCGGGATGTCCTACAATGAGCAGTTCTTC. Its protein is CASSLGTSGMSYNEQFF. The rearrangement uses TRBV4-3 and TRBJ2-1; TRBD2 matches 13 bases. Looked up from germline, CDR1 is LGHNA and CDR2 is YSLEER. Losses at the gene ends were 4 bases for V and 1 base for J; bases not matched to a gene: 4. The CDR3 runs to 17 residues.